This T cell receptor beta chain was observed in a study of cytomegalovirus exposure and HLA in healthy donors. Study-level background: Drawn from HLA-typed donors, 83 million or so unique TCRs were held in an early data release.

The CDR3 is 15 amino acids. The germline V gene has CDR1 SGHRS and CDR2 YFSETQ. V trimming: 4 bases; J trimming: 3 bases; junction bases outside the gene matches: 3. This PCR relied on a set of 60 Vbeta primers and 13 Jbeta primers. Assay: immunoSEQ multiplex PCR; the TCRdb copy retains only in-frame clones and omits some. Of tens of thousands of clones listed, 70% to 80% were seen once; the top ten hold roughly 0.6%. Note on this clone: Its antigen is not known.

Overall study findings and caveats: Later examination showed HLA-associated TCR beta chains had greater clonal expansion than equally common others.

The sample comprised PBMCs. V usage is TRBV5-1 and J usage is TRBJ2-7; TRBD2 matches at 14 bases. The source is a man aged 30 to 45 in good health and CMV-seronegative. In DNA, the CDR3 is TGCGCCAGCAGCATAGGGACTAGCGGGGGCTACGAGCAGTACTTC. Protein: CASSIGTSGGYEQYF.